This passage covers 2 T cell receptor beta chains from one sample sequenced in a study of blood T cell repertoires in COVID-19. The repertoire was sequenced with immunoSEQ multiplex PCR; TCRdb's copy has only in-frame clones and lacks some. The table shows 150,000 to 200,000 clones, with around 89% occurring only once. Sequencing input: PBMCs or T cells enriched from blood (not recorded which). The receptors were sampled from a woman aged 18-35 years who had recovered from COVID-19.

This rearrangement joins TRBV9 to TRBJ1-3; a weak D match, TRBD1 (5 bases). The CDR3 has 17 amino acids. With 0 bases removed from V and 1 base from J, the gap between germline ends came to 14 bases. Germline CDR1 is SGDLS and CDR2 is YYNGEE. CDR3 residues: CASSVGGQGTSGNTIYF. For the CDR3, the DNA is TGTGCCAGCAGCGTAGGGGGTCAGGGCACTTCTGGAAACACCATATATTTT.

The chain carries TRBV5-4 and TRBJ1-1, with D perhaps TRBD1 (6 bases). With 2 bases removed from V and 1 base from J, the gap between germline ends came to 12 bases. Germline CDR1 SGHNT, CDR2 YYREEE (reference sequence). The CDR3 has 15 residues. In nucleotides, the CDR3 is TGTGCCAGCAGCTTAGAGACAGGTGGGAACACTGAAGCTTTCTTT. This sequence encodes CASSLETGGNTEAFF.